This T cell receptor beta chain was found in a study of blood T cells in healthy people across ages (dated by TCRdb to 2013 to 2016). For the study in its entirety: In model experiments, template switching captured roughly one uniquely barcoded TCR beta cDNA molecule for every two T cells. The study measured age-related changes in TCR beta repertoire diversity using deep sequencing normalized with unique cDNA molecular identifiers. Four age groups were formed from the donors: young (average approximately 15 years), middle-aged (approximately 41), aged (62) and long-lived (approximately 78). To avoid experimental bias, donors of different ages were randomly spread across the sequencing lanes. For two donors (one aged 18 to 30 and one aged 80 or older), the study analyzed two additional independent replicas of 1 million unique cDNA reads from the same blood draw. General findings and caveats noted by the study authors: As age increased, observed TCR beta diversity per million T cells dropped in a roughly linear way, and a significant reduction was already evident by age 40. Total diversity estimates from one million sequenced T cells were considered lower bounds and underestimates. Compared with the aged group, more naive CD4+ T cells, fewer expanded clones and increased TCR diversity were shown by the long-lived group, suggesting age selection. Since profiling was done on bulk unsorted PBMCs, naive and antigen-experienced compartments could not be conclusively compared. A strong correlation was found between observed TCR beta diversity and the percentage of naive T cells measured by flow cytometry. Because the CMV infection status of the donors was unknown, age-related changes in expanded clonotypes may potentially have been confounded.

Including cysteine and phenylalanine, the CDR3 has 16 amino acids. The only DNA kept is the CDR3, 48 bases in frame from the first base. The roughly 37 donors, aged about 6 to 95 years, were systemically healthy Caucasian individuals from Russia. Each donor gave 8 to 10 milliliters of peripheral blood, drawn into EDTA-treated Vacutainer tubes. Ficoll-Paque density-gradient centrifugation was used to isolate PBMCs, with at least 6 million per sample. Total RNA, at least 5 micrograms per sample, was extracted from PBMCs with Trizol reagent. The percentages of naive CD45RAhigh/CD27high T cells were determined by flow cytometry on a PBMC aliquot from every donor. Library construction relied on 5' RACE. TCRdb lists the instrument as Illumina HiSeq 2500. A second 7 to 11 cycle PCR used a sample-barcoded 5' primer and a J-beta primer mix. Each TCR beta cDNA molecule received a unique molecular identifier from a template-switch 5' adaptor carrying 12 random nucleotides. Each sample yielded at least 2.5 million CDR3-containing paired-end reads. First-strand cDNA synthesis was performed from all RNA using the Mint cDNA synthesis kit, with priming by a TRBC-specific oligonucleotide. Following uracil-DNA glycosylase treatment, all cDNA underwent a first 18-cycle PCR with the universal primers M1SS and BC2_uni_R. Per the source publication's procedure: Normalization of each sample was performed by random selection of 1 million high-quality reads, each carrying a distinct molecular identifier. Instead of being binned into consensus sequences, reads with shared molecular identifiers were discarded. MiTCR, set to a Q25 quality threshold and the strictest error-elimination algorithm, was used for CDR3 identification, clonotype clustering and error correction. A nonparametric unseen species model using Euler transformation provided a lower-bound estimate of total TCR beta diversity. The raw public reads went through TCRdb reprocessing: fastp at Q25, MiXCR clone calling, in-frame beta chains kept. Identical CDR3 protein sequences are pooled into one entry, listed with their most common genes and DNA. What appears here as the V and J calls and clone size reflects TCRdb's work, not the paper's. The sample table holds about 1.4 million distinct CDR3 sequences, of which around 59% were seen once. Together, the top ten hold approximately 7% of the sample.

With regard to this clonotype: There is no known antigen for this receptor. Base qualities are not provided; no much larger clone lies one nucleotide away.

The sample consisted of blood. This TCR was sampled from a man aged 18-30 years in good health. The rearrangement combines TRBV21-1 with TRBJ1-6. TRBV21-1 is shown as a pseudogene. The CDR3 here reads CASSKRCEGRNSPLHF. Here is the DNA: TGTGCCAGCAGCAAACGGTGCGAGGGTCGGAATTCACCCCTCCACTTT.